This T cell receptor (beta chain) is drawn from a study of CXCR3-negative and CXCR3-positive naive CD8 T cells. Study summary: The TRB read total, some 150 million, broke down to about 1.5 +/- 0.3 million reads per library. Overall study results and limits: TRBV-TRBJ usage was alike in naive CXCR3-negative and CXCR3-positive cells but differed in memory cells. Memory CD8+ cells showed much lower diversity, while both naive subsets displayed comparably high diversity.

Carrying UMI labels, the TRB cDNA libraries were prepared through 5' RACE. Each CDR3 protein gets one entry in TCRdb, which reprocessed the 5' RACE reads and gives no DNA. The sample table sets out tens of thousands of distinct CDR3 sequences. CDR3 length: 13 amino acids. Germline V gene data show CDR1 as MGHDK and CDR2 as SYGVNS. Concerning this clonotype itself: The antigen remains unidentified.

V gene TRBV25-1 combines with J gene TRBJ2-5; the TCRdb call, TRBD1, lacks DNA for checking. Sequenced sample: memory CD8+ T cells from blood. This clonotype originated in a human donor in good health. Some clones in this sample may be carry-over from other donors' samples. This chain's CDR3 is CASSNPGEETQYF. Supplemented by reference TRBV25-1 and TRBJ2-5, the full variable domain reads EADIYQTPRYLVIGTGKKITLECSQTMGHDKMYWYQQDPGMELHLIHYSYGVNSTEKGDLSSESTVSRIRTEHFPLTLESARPSHTSQYLCASSNPGEETQYFGPGTRLLVL.